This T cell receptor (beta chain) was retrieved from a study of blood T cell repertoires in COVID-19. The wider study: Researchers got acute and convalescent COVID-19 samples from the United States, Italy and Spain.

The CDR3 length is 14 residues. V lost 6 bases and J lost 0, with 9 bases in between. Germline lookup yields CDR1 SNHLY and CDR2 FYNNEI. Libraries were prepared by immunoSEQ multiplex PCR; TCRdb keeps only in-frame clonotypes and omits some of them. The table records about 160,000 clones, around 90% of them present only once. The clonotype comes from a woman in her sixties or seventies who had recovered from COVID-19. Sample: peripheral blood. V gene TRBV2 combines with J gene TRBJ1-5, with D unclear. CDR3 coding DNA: TGTGCCAGCAGCGAGGGTACTAGCAATCAGCCCCAGCATTTT. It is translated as CASSEGTSNQPQHF.